Below, 24 T cell receptor beta chains from the same sample are listed, as sequenced in a study of T cells after somatic rescue of genetic block. Measured with immunoSEQ multiplex PCR; TCRdb has only the in-frame clones, and not every one. The data hold 67,000 or so clones, with roughly 93% observed a single time. The sequenced sample was peripheral blood mononuclear cells (PBMCs). These receptors all come from a man aged 25 to 45.

V gene TRBV30 combines with J gene TRBJ2-7; tentative D call: TRBD2 (7 bases). CDR3 length equals 14 residues. Germline V gene lookup returns CDR1 GTSNPN and CDR2 SVGIG (reference sequence). Between the trimmed V and J ends, which lost 4 bases and 4 bases, there was a span of 17 bases. The CDR3 DNA follows: TGTGCCTGGACCCCTCCGGGGGGCAGGTACGAGCAGTACTTC. It yields the protein CAWTPPGGRYEQYF.

This clone was recorded only once. J is TRBJ2-1 and V is TRBV5-4, with 7 bases that match TRBD1. This CDR3 is built from 14 residues. Germline V gene data show CDR1 as SGHNT and CDR2 as YYREEE (reference sequence). Trimming at V came to 0 bases and at J to 8 bases, leaving 5 bases not matched to a gene. CDR3 nucleotides: TGTGCCAGCAGCTTGGGGCCAGGGGGTGATGAGCAGTTCTTC. It is translated as CASSLGPGGDEQFF.

The CDR3 sequence is CASSTGLAAYTDTQYF. The CDR3 bases are TGTGCCAGCAGCACCGGACTAGCGGCTTACACAGATACGCAGTATTTT. The chain couples TRBV7-9 to TRBJ2-3; 10 nucleotides agree with TRBD2. The germline V gene encodes CDR1 SEHNR and CDR2 FQNEAQ (reference sequence). The CDR3 runs 16 residues. V shed 5 bases and J 2 bases; nucleotides not matched to a gene: 7.

V usage is TRBV19 and J usage is TRBJ1-5; tentatively, D is TRBD1 (6 bases). The CDR3 loop spans 15 amino acids. Germline CDR1 reads LNHDA; CDR2 reads SQIVND (reference sequence). V lost 3 bases to trimming and J lost 9 bases, with 18 bases between them. The CDR3 DNA reads as TGTGCCAGTAGTATTGGGCGGCAGGGGCGAGCGCCCCAGCATTTT. Its protein product is CASSIGRQGRAPQHF.

The chain combines TRBV4-2 with TRBJ1-1, with D unclear. Germline CDR1 and CDR2: LGHNA and YNFKEQ. Trimming cost V 2 bases and J 1 base, with 8 bases left between them. This CDR3 has 14 amino acids. The CDR3 DNA follows: TGTGCCAGCAGCCAACCGCCGTCGAACACTGAAGCTTTCTTT. Its protein is CASSQPPSNTEAFF.

This rearrangement joins TRBV10-1 to TRBJ2-5; weak D call: TRBD1 (6 bases). The ends were cut back, 4 bases at V and 1 base at J, with 7 bases in the middle. The CDR3 covers 13 residues. Germline V gene data show CDR1 as WNHNN and CDR2 as SYGVQD (reference sequence). Written as DNA, the CDR3 is TGCGCCAGCAGTGGACAGGCCCAAGAGACCCAGTACTTC. This encodes CASSGQAQETQYF.

This rearrangement joins TRBV7-9 to TRBJ1-4; TRBD1 agrees at 8 bases. Trimming cost V 5 bases and J 1 base; bases outside gene matches: 9. This CDR3 is 17 amino acids long. Germline lookup yields CDR1 SEHNR and CDR2 FQNEAQ (reference sequence). This chain's CDR3 is CASSLGGRGRTNEKLFF. The CDR3 DNA reads as TGTGCCAGCAGCCTTGGTGGCAGGGGGCGAACTAATGAAAAACTGTTTTTT.

V and J are TRBV4-2 and TRBJ1-2, with D hard to call. CDR1 LGHNA and CDR2 YNFKEQ come from the germline V gene. V shed 0 bases and J shed 0 bases, with 5 bases lying between them. The CDR3 covers 14 residues. The CDR3 DNA reads TGTGCCAGCAGCCAAGAAACAGCTAACTATGGCTACACCTTC. It specifies CASSQETANYGYTF.

The chain recombines TRBV6-1 with TRBJ1-1, with D maybe TRBD1 (5 bases). The CDR3 is 15 residues long. Germline values: CDR1 MNHNS, CDR2 SASEGT. V was trimmed by 6 bases and J by 2 bases, leaving 16 bases between them. The CDR3 reads CASRKEPGLNTEAFF. In DNA, the CDR3 is TGTGCCAGCAGGAAAGAACCGGGGCTTAACACTGAAGCTTTCTTT.

This chain connects TRBV5-1 to TRBJ1-2; 7 bases are a match to TRBD1. Germline lookup yields CDR1 SGHRS and CDR2 YFSETQ. The CDR3 has 15 amino acids. V gave up 3 bases and J gave up 5 bases; unmatched junction bases: 10. CDR3 region: CASSSGGTVKYGYTF. CDR3 DNA sequence: TGCGCCAGCAGCTCCGGGGGGACAGTAAAATATGGCTACACCTTC.

This rearrangement joins TRBV11-2 to TRBJ1-1; TRBD1 matches 7 bases. V trimming: 2 bases; J trimming: 7 bases; junction bases outside the gene matches: 13. CDR3 size: 16 residues. Germline V gene sequence: CDR1 SGHAT, CDR2 FQNNGV. The DNA for the CDR3 is TGTGCCAGCAGCTTATGGGGACAGACGGAGAACTTTGAAGCTTTCTTT. Translated, it gives CASSLWGQTENFEAFF.

V usage is TRBV18 and J usage is TRBJ2-7; D is uncertain. This CDR3 is built from 12 residues. V was trimmed by 2 bases and J by 7 bases, leaving 9 bases between them. Germline V lookup: CDR1 KGHSH, CDR2 LQKENI. CDR3: CASSPTRREQYF. As DNA, the CDR3 is TGTGCCAGCTCACCAACGAGGAGAGAGCAGTACTTC.

The gene calls are TRBV11-2 and TRBJ2-5; a possible D gene is TRBD1 (5 bases). Between the trimmed V and J ends, which lost 1 base and 5 bases, there was a span of 11 bases. This CDR3 is built from 14 residues. In germline, CDR1 is SGHAT, CDR2 FQNNGV. The CDR3 nucleotides read TGTGCCAGCAGCTTAGGGCCAGGGTGGGAGACCCAGTACTTC. Translating it yields CASSLGPGWETQYF.

The chain recombines TRBV7-2 with TRBJ1-1; 8 bases match TRBD1. The trim removed 6 bases at V and 5 bases at J, leaving 8 bases unmatched. CDR1 and CDR2 (germline): SGHTA, FQGNSA. This CDR3 has 14 residues. This CDR3 reads CASSLQGAGTEAFF. Written as DNA, the CDR3 is TGTGCCAGCAGTCTCCAGGGGGCGGGAACTGAAGCTTTCTTT. Complete variable domain (other parts from reference TRBV7-2 and TRBJ1-1): GAGVSQSPSNKVTEKGKDVELRCDPISGHTALYWYRQSLGQGLEFLIYFQGNSAPDKSGLPSDRFSAERTGGSVSTLTIQRTQQEDSAVYLCASSLQGAGTEAFFGQGTRLTVV.

This chain uses TRBV11-2 with TRBJ2-3; 8 bases fit TRBD1. CDR3 length: 14 amino acids. V shed 4 bases and J 3 bases; nucleotides not matched to a gene: 3. CDR1 is SGHAT and CDR2 is FQNNGV in the germline V gene. Here the CDR3 DNA reads TGTGCCAGCAGCTCCCGGACAGGGACAGATACGCAGTATTTT. Translated: CASSSRTGTDTQYF.

This clone came up a few times. The rearrangement uses TRBV13 and TRBJ2-3; weak D call: TRBD2 (5 bases). The ends were cut back, 0 bases at V and 1 base at J, with 8 bases in the middle. Germline loops: CDR1 PRHDT, CDR2 FYEKMQ (reference sequence). CDR3 length: 15 amino acids. The CDR3 spells CASSLGGSGTDTQYF. For the CDR3, the DNA is TGTGCCAGCAGCTTAGGGGGTAGCGGCACAGATACGCAGTATTTT.

This sequence joins TRBV18 and TRBJ2-7; TRBD2 agrees at 13 bases. CDR1 is KGHSH and CDR2 is LQKENI in the germline V gene. This CDR3 has 14 residues. V lost 6 bases, J lost 7 bases, and 6 bases stayed unmatched. CDR3 coding DNA: TGTGCCAGCTCGGGACTAGCGGGATCGGGGGAGCAGTACTTC. Translation gives CASSGLAGSGEQYF.

The V gene is TRBV11-2, the J gene TRBJ1-1, with unresolved D. Trimming left V 7 bases short and J 1 base short, with 13 bases between. This CDR3 is built from 14 residues. Germline V gene sequence: CDR1 SGHAT, CDR2 FQNNGV. The CDR3 DNA is TGTGCCAGCACCCTTAGCTGGGAGAACACTGAAGCTTTCTTT. Translating gives CASTLSWENTEAFF. Drawing the rest from reference TRBV11-2 and TRBJ1-1, the complete variable domain is EAGVAQSPRYKIIEKRQSVAFWCNPISGHATLYWYQQILGQGPKLLIQFQNNGVVDDSQLPKDRFSAERLKGVDSTLKIQPAKLEDSAVYLCASTLSWENTEAFFGQGTRLTVV.

The V and J genes are TRBV5-1 and TRBJ1-4; tentatively, D is TRBD1 (6 bases). This CDR3 region has 16 residues. V was cut by 7 bases and J by 2 bases, with 18 bases left in between. Germline loops: CDR1 SGHRS, CDR2 YFSETQ. Here the CDR3 DNA reads TGCGCCAGCGCCCCCCAAACAGGGCGCACTAATGAAAAACTGTTTTTT. This translates into CASAPQTGRTNEKLFF.

This clone appeared once. The chain carries TRBV19 and TRBJ2-6; 8 bases fit TRBD1. The junction had 5 bases not matched to a gene; V was cut back by 9 bases and J by 1 base. Per germline, CDR1 LNHDA and CDR2 SQIVND (reference sequence). CDR3 size: 15 residues. This CDR3 is CASDTGGSGANVLTF. DNA for the CDR3: TGTGCCAGCGACACAGGGGGTTCTGGGGCCAACGTCCTGACTTTC.

The V gene is TRBV21-1, the J gene TRBJ1-4. TRBV21-1 is labeled a pseudogene. This CDR3 comprises 18 residues. In DNA, the CDR3 is TGTGCCAGCAGCAAAGTCCCCTCACCACAGGAGGCACATGAAAAACTGTTTTTT. This sequence encodes CASSKVPSPQEAHEKLFF.

V is TRBV5-6 and J is TRBJ2-2, with TRBD2 matching over 8 bases. Germline V CDR1 and CDR2: SGHDT, YYEEEE. The length of the CDR3 is 16 residues. J lost 1 base, V lost 3 bases, and 5 bases had no gene match. The DNA of the CDR3 is TGTGCCAGCAGCTCCCTCGCGGGGGGGAACACCGGGGAGCTGTTTTTT. This encodes CASSSLAGGNTGELFF.

This chain uses TRBV7-9 with TRBJ1-3, with TRBD1 as a possible D gene (5 bases). The CDR3 covers 16 residues. Germline V lookup: CDR1 SEHNR, CDR2 FQNEAQ (reference sequence). Between the trimmed V and J ends, which lost 1 base and 0 bases, there was a span of 10 bases. The CDR3 loop is CASSLVAGISGNTIYF. The CDR3 DNA sequence: TGTGCCAGCAGCTTAGTCGCAGGGATCTCTGGAAACACCATATATTTT.

This clone appeared once. The CDR3: CASSTHSAGGPRADTQYF. As DNA, the CDR3 is TGTGCCAGTAGTACCCACTCTGCGGGGGGGCCCCGCGCAGATACGCAGTATTTT. V and J are TRBV19 and TRBJ2-3; TRBD2 matches at 9 bases. Germline-derived CDR1 and CDR2 are LNHDA and SQIVND (reference sequence). The CDR3 contains 18 residues. Trimming took 4 bases from V and 4 from J; bases not matched to a gene: 15.